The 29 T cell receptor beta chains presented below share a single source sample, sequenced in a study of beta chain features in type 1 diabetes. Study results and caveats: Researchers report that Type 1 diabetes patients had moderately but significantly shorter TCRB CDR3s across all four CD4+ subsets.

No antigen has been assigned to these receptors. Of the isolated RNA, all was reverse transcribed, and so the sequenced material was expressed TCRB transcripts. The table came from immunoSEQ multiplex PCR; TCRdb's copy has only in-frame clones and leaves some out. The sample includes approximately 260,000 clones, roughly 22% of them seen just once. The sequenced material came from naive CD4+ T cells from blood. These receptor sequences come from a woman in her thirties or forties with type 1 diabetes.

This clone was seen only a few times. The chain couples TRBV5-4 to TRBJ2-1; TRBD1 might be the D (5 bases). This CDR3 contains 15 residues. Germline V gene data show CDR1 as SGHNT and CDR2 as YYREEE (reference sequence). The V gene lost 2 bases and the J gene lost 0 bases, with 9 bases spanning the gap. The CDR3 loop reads CASSFRQSSYNEQFF. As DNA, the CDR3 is TGTGCCAGCAGCTTCCGACAGAGCTCCTACAATGAGCAGTTCTTC. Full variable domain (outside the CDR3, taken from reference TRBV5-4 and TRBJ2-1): ETGVTQSPTHLIKTRGQQVTLRCSSQSGHNTVSWYQQALGQGPQFIFQYYREEENGRGNFPPRFSGLQFPNYSSELNVNALELDDSALYLCASSFRQSSYNEQFFGPGTRLTVL.

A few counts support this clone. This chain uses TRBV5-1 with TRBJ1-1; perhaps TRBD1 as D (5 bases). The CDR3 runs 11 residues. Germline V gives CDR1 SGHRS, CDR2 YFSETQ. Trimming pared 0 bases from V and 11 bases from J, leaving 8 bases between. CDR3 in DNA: TGCGCCAGCAGCTTGGGTGACAGTGCTTTCTTT. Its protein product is CASSLGDSAFF.

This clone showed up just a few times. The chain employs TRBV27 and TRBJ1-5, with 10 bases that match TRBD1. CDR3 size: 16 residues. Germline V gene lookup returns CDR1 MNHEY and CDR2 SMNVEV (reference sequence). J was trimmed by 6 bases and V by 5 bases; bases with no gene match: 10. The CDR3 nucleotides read TGTGCCAGCAGTCCCCAAGACAGGGGGCAGAGTCAGCCCCAGCATTTT. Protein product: CASSPQDRGQSQPQHF.

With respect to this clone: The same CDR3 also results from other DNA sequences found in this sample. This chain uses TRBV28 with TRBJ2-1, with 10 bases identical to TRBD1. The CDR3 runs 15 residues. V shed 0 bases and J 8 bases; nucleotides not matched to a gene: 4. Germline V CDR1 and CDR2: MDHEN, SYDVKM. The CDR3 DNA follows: TGTGCCAGCAGTTTATGGACAGGGGGCAGAGATGAGCAGTTCTTC. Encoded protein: CASSLWTGGRDEQFF.

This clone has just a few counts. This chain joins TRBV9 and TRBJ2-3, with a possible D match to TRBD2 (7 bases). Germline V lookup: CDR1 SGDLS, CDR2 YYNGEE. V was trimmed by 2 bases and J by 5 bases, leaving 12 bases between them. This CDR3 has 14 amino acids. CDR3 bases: TGTGCCAGCAGCGTGGGGGGGCAAGGAGATACGCAGTATTTT. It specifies CASSVGGQGDTQYF. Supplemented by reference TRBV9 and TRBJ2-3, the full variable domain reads DSGVTQTPKHLITATGQRVTLRCSPRSGDLSVYWYQQSLDQGLQFLIQYYNGEERAKGNILERFSAQQFPDLHSELNLSSLELGDSALYFCASSVGGQGDTQYFGPGTRLTVL.

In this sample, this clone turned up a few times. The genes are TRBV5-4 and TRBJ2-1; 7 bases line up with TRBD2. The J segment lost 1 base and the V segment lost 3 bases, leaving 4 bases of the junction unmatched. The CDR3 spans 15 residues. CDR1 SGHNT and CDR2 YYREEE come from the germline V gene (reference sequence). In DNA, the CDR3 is TGTGCCAGCAGCTCGGGACTACTATCCTACAATGAGCAGTTCTTC. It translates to CASSSGLLSYNEQFF.

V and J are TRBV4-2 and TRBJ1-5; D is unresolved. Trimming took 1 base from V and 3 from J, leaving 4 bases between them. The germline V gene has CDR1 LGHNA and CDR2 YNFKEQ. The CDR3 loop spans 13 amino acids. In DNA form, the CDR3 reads TGTGCCAGCAGCCAAGCTACCAATCAGCCCCAGCATTTT. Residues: CASSQATNQPQHF.

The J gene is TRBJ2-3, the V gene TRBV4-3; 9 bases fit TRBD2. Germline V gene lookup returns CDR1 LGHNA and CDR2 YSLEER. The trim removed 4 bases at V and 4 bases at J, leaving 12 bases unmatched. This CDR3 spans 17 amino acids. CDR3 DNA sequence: TGCGCCAGCAGCCCTGCGGGAGGGAGTCTGTTCGCAGATACGCAGTATTTT. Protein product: CASSPAGGSLFADTQYF.

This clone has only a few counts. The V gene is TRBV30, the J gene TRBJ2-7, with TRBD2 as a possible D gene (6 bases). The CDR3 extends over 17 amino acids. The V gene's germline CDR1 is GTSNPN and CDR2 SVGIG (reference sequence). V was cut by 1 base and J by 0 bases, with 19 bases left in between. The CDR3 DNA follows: TGTGCCTGGAGTGGTCAAATGGATGGGCGGGACTCCTACGAGCAGTACTTC. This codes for CAWSGQMDGRDSYEQYF.

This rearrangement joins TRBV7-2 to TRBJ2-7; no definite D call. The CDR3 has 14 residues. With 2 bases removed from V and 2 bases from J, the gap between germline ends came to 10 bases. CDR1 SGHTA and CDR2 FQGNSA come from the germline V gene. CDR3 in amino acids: CASSLKLPPYEQYF. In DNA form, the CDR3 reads TGTGCCAGCAGCTTAAAACTGCCACCCTACGAGCAGTACTTC.

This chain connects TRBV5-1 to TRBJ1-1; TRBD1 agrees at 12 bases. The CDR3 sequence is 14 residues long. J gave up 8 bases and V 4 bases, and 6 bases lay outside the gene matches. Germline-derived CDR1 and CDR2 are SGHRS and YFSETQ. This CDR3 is CASSPGQGAGEAFF. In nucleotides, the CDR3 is TGCGCCAGCAGCCCGGGACAGGGGGCCGGGGAAGCTTTCTTT.

This chain's CDR3 is CATKSTGQETQYF. CDR3 in DNA: TGCGCCACCAAGTCGACAGGTCAAGAGACCCAGTACTTC. The rearrangement joins TRBV5-1 to TRBJ2-5; D might be TRBD1 (6 bases). The CDR3 is 13 amino acids. CDR1 and CDR2 from the germline V gene are SGHRS and YFSETQ. Trimming took off 9 bases at V and 2 bases at J, with 14 bases between the two ends.

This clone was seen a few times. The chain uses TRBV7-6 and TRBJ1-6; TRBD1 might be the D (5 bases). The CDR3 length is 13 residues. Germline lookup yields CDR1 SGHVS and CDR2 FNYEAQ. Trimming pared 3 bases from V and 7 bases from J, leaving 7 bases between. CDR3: CASSFGGNSPLHF. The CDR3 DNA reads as TGTGCCAGCAGCTTCGGGGGAAATTCACCCCTCCACTTT. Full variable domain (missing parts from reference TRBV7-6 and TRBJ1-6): GAGVSQSPRYKVTKRGQDVALRCDPISGHVSLYWYRQALGQGPEFLTYFNYEAQQDKSGLPNDRFSAERPEGSISTLTIQRTEQRDSAMYRCASSFGGNSPLHFGNGTRLTVT.

This chain's CDR3 is CASSTGGRSYEQYF. The CDR3 nucleotides are TGTGCCAGCAGCACCGGGGGACGGTCTTACGAGCAGTACTTC. The chain joins TRBV5-6 to TRBJ2-7, with a tentative D call TRBD2 (6 bases). The germline CDR1 and CDR2 sequences are SGHDT and YYEEEE. The CDR3 loop spans 14 amino acids. Between the trimmed V and J ends, which lost 4 bases and 4 bases, there was a span of 15 bases.

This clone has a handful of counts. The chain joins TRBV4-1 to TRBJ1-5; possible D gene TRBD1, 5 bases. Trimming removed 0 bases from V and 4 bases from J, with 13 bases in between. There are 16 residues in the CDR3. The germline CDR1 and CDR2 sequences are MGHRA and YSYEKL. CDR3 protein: CASSQDFHGGNQPQHF. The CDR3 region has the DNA TGCGCCAGCAGCCAAGATTTTCACGGGGGTAATCAGCCCCAGCATTTT.

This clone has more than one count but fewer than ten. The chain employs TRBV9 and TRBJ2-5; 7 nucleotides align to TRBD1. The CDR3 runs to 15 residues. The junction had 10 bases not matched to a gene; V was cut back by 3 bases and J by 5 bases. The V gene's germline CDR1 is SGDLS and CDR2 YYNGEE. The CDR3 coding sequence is TGTGCCAGCAGCGCGGCAGGGGGAAGGTTGGAGACCCAGTACTTC. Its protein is CASSAAGGRLETQYF.

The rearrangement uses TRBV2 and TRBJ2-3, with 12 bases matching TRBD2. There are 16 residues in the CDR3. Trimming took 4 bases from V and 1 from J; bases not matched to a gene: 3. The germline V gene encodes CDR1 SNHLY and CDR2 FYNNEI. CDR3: CASSGRLAGGTDTQYF. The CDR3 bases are TGTGCCAGCAGTGGAAGACTAGCGGGGGGCACAGATACGCAGTATTTT.

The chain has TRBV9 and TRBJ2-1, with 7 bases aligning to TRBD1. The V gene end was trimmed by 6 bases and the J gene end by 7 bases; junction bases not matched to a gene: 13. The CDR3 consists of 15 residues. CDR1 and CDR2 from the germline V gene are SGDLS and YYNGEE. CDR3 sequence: CASTLRGNLGNEQFF. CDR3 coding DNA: TGTGCCAGCACTCTCAGGGGGAACCTGGGGAATGAGCAGTTCTTC.

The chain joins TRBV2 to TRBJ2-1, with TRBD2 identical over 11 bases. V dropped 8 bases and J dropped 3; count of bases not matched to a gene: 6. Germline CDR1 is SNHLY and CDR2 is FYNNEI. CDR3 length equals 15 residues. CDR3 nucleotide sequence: TGTGCCAGCTGCGCCGGGACTAGCGGCTACAATGAGCAGTTCTTC. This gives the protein CASCAGTSGYNEQFF.

The CDR3 DNA follows: TGCAGCGTTGTCTACTCAAGCTCCTACAATGAGCAGTTCTTC. This translates into CSVVYSSSYNEQFF. The chain is built from TRBV29-1 and TRBJ2-1; D call uncertain. This CDR3 is built from 14 residues. Trimming removed 4 bases at V and 0 bases at J, with 10 bases between. Germline loops: CDR1 SQVTM, CDR2 ANQGSEA.

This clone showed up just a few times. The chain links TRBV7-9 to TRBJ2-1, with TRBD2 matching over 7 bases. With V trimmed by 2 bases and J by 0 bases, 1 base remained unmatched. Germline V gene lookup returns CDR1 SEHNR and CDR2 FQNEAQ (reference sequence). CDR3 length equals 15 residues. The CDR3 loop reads CASSLREASYNEQFF. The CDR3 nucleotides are TGTGCCAGCAGCTTACGGGAGGCCTCCTACAATGAGCAGTTCTTC.

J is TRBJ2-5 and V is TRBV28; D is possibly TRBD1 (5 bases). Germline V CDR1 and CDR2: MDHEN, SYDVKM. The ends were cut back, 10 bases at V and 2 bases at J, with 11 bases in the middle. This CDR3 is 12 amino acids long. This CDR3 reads CAISTVQETQYF. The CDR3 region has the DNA TGTGCCATATCGACAGTTCAAGAGACCCAGTACTTC.

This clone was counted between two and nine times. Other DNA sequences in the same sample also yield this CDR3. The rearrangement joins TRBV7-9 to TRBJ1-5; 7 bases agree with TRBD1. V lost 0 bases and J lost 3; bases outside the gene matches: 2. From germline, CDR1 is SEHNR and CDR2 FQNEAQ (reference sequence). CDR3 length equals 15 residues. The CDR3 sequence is CASSLAGTDNQPQHF. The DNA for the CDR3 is TGTGCCAGCAGCTTAGCGGGGACAGACAATCAGCCCCAGCATTTT.

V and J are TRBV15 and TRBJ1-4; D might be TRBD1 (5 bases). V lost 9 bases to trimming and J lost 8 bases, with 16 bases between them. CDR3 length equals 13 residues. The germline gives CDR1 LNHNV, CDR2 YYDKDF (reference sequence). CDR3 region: CATARGFTEKLFF. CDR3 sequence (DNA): TGTGCCACGGCCCGGGGGTTCACCGAAAAACTGTTTTTT.

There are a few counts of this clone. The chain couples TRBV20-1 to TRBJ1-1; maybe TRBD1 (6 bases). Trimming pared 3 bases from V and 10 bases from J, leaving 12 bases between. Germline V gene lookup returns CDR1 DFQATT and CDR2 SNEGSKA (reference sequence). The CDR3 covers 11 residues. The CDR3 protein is CSASTWTVAFF. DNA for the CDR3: TGCAGTGCTAGTACTTGGACAGTAGCTTTCTTT.

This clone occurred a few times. Here the CDR3 DNA reads TGTGCCTGGGTAACCGGGACAGGGTTTCTCCTTAGACGTGGCTACACCTTC. This codes for CAWVTGTGFLLRRGYTF. This chain uses TRBV30 with TRBJ1-2; TRBD1 matches at 9 bases. Trimming cost V 5 bases and J 7 bases; bases outside gene matches: 20. This CDR3 spans 17 amino acids. Germline V gene lookup returns CDR1 GTSNPN and CDR2 SVGIG (reference sequence).

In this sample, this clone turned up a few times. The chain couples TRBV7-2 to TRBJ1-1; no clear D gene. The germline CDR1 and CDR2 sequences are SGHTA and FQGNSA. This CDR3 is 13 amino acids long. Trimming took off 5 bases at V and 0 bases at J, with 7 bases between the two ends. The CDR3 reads CASSPQMNTEAFF. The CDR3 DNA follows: TGTGCCAGCAGCCCTCAGATGAACACTGAAGCTTTCTTT.

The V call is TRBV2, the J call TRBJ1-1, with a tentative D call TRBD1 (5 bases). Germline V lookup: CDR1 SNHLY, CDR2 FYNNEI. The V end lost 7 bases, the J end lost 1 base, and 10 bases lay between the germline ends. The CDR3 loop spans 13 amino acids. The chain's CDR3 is CASIRDSNTEAFF. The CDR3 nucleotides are TGTGCCAGCATCCGGGACTCGAACACTGAAGCTTTCTTT.

In DNA form, the CDR3 reads TGCAGCGGGGGACAGGGAGGCGAAAAACTGTTTTTT. Protein product: CSGGQGGEKLFF. The rearrangement links TRBV29-1 to TRBJ1-4, with 9 bases identical to TRBD1. The V gene end was trimmed by 7 bases and the J gene end by 8 bases; junction bases not matched to a gene: 5. Germline lookup yields CDR1 SQVTM and CDR2 ANQGSEA. This CDR3 region has 12 residues. Full variable domain (remainder filled in from reference TRBV29-1 and TRBJ1-4): SAVISQKPSRDICQRGTSLTIQCQVDSQVTMMFWYRQQPGQSLTLIATANQGSEATYESGFVIDKFPISRPNLTFSTLTVSNMSPEDSSIYLCSGGQGGEKLFFGSGTQLSVL.